This T cell receptor (beta chain) stems from a study of post-analysis software for immune sequencing data. Germline CDR1 is SGHVS and CDR2 is FQNEAQ. The CDR3 is made up of 14 amino acids. The V end lost 1 base, the J end lost 13 bases, and 17 bases lay between the germline ends. Every TCR beta cDNA library bore unique molecular identifiers. A population of about 0.9 to 10 million T cells gave rise to 400,000 to 550,000 cDNA molecules. MiXCR, run by TCRdb on the PCR reads, gives a single entry per CDR3 protein. The repertoire holds a few hundred thousand distinct CDR3 sequences, roughly 38% seen once, with less than 10% in the top ten. In regard to this clonotype: Its antigen is unidentified.

Study-wide results and caveats: TRBV segments more frequent in patients than in controls numbered several and included TRBV5-6, TRBV5-1 and TRBV20-1.

The V and J genes are TRBV7-8 and TRBJ2-4; a weak D match, TRBD1 (5 bases). This TCR came from a girl aged 2 to 9 with multiple sclerosis. The sequencing sample was made of blood. The CDR3 protein is CASSLEVRVVGQYF. The CDR3 coding sequence is TGTGCCAGCAGCTTAGAAGTCAGGGTAGTTGGGCAGTACTTC.